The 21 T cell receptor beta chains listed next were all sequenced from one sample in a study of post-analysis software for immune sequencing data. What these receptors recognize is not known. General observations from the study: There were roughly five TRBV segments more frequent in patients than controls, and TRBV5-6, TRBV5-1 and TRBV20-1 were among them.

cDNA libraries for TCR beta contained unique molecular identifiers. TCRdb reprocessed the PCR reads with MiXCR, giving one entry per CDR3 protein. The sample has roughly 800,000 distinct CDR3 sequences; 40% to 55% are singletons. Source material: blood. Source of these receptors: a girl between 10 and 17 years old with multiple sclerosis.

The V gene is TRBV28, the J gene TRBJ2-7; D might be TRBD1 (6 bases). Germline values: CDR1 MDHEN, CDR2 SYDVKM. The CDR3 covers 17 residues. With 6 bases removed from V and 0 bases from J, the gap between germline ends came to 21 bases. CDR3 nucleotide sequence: TGTGCCAGCAGCCATCCACCTACAGGGCCCACCTCCTACGAGCAGTACTTC. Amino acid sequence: CASSHPPTGPTSYEQYF.

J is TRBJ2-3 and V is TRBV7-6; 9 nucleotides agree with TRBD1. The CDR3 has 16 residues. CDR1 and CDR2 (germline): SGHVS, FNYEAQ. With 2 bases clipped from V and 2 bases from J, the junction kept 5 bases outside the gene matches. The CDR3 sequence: CASSLRDRAPTDTQYF. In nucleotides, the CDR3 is TGTGCCAGCAGCTTAAGGGACAGGGCCCCCACAGATACGCAGTATTTT.

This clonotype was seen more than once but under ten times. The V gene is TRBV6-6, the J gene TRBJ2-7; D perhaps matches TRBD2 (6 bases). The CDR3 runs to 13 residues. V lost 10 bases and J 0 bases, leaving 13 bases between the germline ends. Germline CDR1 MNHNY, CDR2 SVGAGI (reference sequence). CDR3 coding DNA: TGTGCCACTAAAGCGGGTAGCTCCTACGAGCAGTACTTC. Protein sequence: CATKAGSSYEQYF.

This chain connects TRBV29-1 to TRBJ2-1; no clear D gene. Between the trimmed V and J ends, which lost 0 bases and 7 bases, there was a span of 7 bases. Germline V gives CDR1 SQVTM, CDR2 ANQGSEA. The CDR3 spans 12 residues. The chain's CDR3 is CSVEDLGNEQFF. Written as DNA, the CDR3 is TGCAGCGTTGAAGATTTGGGGAATGAGCAGTTCTTC.

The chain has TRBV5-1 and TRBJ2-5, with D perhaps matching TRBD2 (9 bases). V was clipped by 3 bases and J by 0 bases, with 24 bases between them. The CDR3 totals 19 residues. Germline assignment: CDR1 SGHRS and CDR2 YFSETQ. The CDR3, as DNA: TGCGCCAGCAGCTCGACTCGACAGGGGACTAGCCCCTACCAAGAGACCCAGTACTTC. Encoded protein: CASSSTRQGTSPYQETQYF.

In DNA form, the CDR3 reads TGCGCCAGCAGCCAAGATATGGGCGGTTATACGCAGTATTTT. Translated, it gives CASSQDMGGYTQYF. The chain carries TRBV4-3 and TRBJ2-3; D not resolved. Germline V gene lookup returns CDR1 LGHNA and CDR2 YSLEER. Deletions cut 0 bases from V and 7 bases from J, with 11 bases between. This CDR3 has 14 residues.

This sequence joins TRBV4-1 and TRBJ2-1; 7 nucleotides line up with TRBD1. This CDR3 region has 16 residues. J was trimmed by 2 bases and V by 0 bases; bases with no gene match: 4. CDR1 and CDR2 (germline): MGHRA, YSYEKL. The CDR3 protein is CASSQDITGAYNEQFF. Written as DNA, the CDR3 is TGCGCCAGCAGCCAAGATATAACAGGGGCCTACAATGAGCAGTTCTTC.

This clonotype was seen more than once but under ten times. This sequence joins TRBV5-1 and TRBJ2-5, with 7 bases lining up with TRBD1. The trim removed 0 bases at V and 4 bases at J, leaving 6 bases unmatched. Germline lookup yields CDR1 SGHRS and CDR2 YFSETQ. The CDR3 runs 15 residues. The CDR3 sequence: CASSLGQGSTETQYF. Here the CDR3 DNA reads TGCGCCAGCAGCTTGGGACAGGGTTCCACAGAGACCCAGTACTTC.

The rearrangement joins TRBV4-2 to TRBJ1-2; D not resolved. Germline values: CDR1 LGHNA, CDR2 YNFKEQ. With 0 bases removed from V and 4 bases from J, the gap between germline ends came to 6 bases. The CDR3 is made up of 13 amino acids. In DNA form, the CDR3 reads TGTGCCAGCAGCCAAGAGCTACGCTATGGCTACACCTTC. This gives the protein CASSQELRYGYTF.

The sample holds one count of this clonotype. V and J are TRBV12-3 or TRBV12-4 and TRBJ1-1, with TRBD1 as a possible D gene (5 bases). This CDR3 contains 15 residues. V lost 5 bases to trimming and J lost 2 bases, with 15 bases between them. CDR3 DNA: TGTGCCAGCAGTCAATCGGGGCCCTCTAACACTGAAGCTTTCTTT. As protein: CASSQSGPSNTEAFF.

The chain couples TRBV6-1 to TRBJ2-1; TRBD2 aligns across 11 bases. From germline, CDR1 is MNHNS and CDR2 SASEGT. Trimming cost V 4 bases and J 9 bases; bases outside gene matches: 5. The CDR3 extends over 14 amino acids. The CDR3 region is CASSAGTSGIEQFF. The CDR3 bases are TGTGCCAGCAGTGCGGGGACTAGCGGTATTGAGCAGTTCTTC.

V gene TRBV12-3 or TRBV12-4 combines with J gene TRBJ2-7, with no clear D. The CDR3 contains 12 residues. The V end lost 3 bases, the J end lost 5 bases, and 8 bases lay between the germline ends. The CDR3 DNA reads TGTGCCAGCAGTTTTGACGCCCACGAGCAGTACTTC. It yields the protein CASSFDAHEQYF.

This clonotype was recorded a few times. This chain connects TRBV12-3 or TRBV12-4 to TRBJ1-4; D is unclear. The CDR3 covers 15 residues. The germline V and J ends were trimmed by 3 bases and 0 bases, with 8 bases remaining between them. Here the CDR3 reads CASSFNSPTNEKLFF. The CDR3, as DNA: TGTGCCAGCAGTTTTAACTCGCCAACTAATGAAAAACTGTTTTTT.

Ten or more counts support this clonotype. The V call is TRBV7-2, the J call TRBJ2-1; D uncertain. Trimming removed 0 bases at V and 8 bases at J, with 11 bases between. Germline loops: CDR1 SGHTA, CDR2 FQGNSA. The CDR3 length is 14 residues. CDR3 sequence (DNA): TGTGCCAGCAGCTTAGCGACTCAGGTGGATGAGCAGTTCTTC. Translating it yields CASSLATQVDEQFF.

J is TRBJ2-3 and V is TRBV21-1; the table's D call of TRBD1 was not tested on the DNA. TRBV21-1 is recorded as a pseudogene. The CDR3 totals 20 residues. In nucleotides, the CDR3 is TGTGCCAGCAGCGAAGGGGTCCCGGAGTCCAAGGGGGCGCGTCCAGATACGCAGTATTTT. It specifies CASSEGVPESKGARPDTQYF.

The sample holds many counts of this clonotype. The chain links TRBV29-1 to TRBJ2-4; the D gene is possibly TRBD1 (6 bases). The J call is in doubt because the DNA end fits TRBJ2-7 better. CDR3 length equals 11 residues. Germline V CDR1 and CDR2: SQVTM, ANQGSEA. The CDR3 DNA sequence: TGCAGCGTCGGGACATCATACGAGCAGTACTTC. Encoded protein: CSVGTSYEQYF.

CDR3 amino acids: CASSYSMGSMNTEAFF. DNA of the CDR3: TGTGCCAGCAGTTACTCGATGGGCAGCATGAACACTGAAGCTTTCTTT. V gene TRBV6-5 combines with J gene TRBJ1-1, with D hard to call. From germline, CDR1 is MNHEY and CDR2 SVGAGI. The CDR3 is made up of 16 amino acids. V lost 0 bases to trimming and J lost 0 bases, with 11 bases between them.

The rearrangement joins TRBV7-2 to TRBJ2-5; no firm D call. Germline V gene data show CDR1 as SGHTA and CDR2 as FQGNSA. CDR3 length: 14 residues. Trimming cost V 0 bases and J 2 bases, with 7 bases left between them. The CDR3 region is CASSLAPAQETQYF. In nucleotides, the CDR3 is TGTGCCAGCAGCTTAGCTCCGGCTCAAGAGACCCAGTACTTC.

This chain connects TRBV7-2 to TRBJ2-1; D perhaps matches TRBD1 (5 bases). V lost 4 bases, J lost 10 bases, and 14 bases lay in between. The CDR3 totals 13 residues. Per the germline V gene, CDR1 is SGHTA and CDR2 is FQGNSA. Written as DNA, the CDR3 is TGTGCCAGCAGCTCCCCCCCAGGGTTGGAGCAGTTCTTC. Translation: CASSSPPGLEQFF.

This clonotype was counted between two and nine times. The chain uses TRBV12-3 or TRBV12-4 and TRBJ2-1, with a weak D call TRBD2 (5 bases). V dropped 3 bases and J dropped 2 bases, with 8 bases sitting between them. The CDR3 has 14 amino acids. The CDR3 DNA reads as TGTGCCAGCAGTTTGGGAGATGCCTACAATGAGCAGTTCTTC. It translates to CASSLGDAYNEQFF.

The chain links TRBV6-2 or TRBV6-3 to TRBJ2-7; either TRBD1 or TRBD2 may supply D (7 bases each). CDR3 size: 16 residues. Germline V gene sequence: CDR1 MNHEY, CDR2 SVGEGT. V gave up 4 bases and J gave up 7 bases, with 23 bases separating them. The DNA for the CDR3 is TGTGCCAGCAGTTCCACCAGAGCGGGACAGTCTTTTGAGCAGTACTTC. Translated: CASSSTRAGQSFEQYF.